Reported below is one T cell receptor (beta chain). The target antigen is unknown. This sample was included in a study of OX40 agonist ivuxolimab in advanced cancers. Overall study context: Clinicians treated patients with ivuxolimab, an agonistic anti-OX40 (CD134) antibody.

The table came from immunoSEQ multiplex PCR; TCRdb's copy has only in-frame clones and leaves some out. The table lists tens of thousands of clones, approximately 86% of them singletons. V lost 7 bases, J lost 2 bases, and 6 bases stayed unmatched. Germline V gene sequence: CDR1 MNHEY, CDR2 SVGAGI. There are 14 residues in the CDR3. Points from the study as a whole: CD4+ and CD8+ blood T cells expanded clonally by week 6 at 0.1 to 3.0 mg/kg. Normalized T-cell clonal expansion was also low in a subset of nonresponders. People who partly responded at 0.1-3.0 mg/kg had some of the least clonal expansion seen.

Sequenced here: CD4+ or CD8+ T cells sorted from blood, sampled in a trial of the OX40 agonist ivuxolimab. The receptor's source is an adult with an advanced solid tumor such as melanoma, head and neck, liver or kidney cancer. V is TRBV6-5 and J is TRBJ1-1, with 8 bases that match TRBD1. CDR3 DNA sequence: TGTGCCAGCATCGACGGGACAGGCAACACTGAAGCTTTCTTT. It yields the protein CASIDGTGNTEAFF.